The 17 T cell receptor beta chains presented below share a single source sample, sequenced in a study of Ad26.COV2.S vaccination and SARS-CoV-2 variants. Described treatment: around 19 received Ad26.COV2.S at low or high dose, single or two shots; about 5 received placebo; per-sample allocation not given. Sampling was performed 63 days after the first vaccine or placebo injection. Only in-frame clones appear in the TCRdb table, and some are missing; sequencing was by immunoSEQ multiplex PCR. The sample consists of some 300,000 clones, 85% of them appearing once. Sequencing used peripheral blood, obtained in a trial of Ad26.COV2.S vaccine versus placebo. These receptors all come from a person between 18 and 59 years old who received the Ad26.COV2.S COVID-19 vaccine or a placebo.

CDR3 residues: CASSYGGPGANVLTF. The CDR3 DNA sequence: TGTGCCAGCAGTTACGGGGGGCCCGGGGCCAACGTCCTGACTTTC. The chain couples TRBV6-2 or TRBV6-3 to TRBJ2-6; D is tentatively TRBD1 or TRBD2 (6 bases each). V was pared by 2 bases and J by 4 bases, with 9 bases between. Germline V gene data show CDR1 as MNHEY and CDR2 as SVGEGT. The CDR3 runs to 15 residues.

A few counts support this clone. This sequence joins TRBV10-3 and TRBJ1-3, with 9 nucleotides matching TRBD1. The CDR3 is made up of 15 amino acids. Per germline, CDR1 ENHRY and CDR2 SYGVKD. Trimming cost V 2 bases and J 4 bases; bases outside gene matches: 3. The CDR3 region is CAISEGDREGNTIYF. The CDR3, as DNA: TGTGCCATCAGTGAGGGGGACAGGGAAGGAAACACCATATATTTT.

This clone was observed a few times. This sequence joins TRBV7-3 and TRBJ2-2; D not resolved. The germline gives CDR1 SGHTA, CDR2 FQGTGA. Deletions cut 5 bases from V and 5 bases from J, with 6 bases between. The length of the CDR3 is 12 residues. The CDR3 DNA follows: TGTGCCAGCAGCCCCCAGACCGGGGAGCTGTTTTTT. It codes for CASSPQTGELFF.

The V call is TRBV27, the J call TRBJ1-6; D gene ambiguous. Germline V gene data show CDR1 as MNHEY and CDR2 as SMNVEV (reference sequence). CDR3 length: 12 amino acids. The ends were cut back, 4 bases at V and 10 bases at J, with 8 bases in the middle. This CDR3 is CASSSEGSPLHF. The DNA for the CDR3 is TGTGCCAGCAGTTCAGAGGGATCACCCCTCCACTTT.

The rearrangement links TRBV5-1 to TRBJ1-4; D unresolved. Trimming left V 5 bases short and J 0 bases short, with 5 bases between. The germline V gene has CDR1 SGHRS and CDR2 YFSETQ. The CDR3 extends over 13 amino acids. CDR3 coding DNA: TGCGCCAGCAGGGTATCAACTAATGAAAAACTGTTTTTT. Translation: CASRVSTNEKLFF.

This clone was seen only a few times. It is unclear where the CDR3 begins or ends on the DNA, so no DNA is shown, and the CDR3 is as TCRdb lists it. The chain combines TRBV6-1 with TRBJ2-2; TRBD1 is the table's D call and was not checked against the DNA. Both ends counted, the CDR3 spans 16 residues. CDR1 is MNHNS and CDR2 is SASEGT in the germline V gene. CDR3 amino acids: CASSEFPGQGRAGLFF.

The V gene is TRBV30, the J gene TRBJ1-4; D is perhaps TRBD1 (5 bases). Trimming removed 4 bases from V and 3 bases from J, with 15 bases in between. The V gene's germline CDR1 is GTSNPN and CDR2 SVGIG (reference sequence). The CDR3 totals 15 residues. CDR3 nucleotide sequence: TGTGCCTGGATGGATAGGTGGGGACCTAATGAAAAACTGTTTTTT. Translation: CAWMDRWGPNEKLFF.

V usage is TRBV6-4 and J usage is TRBJ2-3; D ambiguous. Trimming stripped 1 base from V and 9 bases from J, with 5 bases between. Looked up from germline, CDR1 is MRHNA and CDR2 is SNTAGT. The CDR3 length is 11 residues. CDR3 sequence: CASSDLVTQYF. The CDR3, as DNA: TGTGCCAGCAGTGACTTGGTGACGCAGTATTTT.

The rearrangement joins TRBV20-1 to TRBJ2-7; D remains ambiguous. Per the germline V gene, CDR1 is DFQATT and CDR2 is SNEGSKA (reference sequence). This CDR3 is built from 11 residues. The germline V and J ends were trimmed by 6 bases and 0 bases, with 6 bases remaining between them. CDR3 amino acids: CSATPSYEQYF. The CDR3 DNA is TGCAGTGCCACCCCCTCCTACGAGCAGTACTTC.

The chain is built from TRBV6-2 or TRBV6-3 and TRBJ1-4; D ambiguous. V dropped 6 bases and J dropped 8 bases, with 10 bases sitting between them. This CDR3 is built from 12 residues. Germline lookup yields CDR1 MNHEY and CDR2 SVGEGT. CDR3 loop: CASSPVEEKLFF. The DNA for the CDR3 is TGTGCCAGCAGCCCAGTGGAAGAAAAACTGTTTTTT.

The J gene is TRBJ2-7, the V gene TRBV19; unclear D gene. V shed 3 bases and J shed 2 bases, with 8 bases lying between them. This CDR3 comprises 13 residues. Germline CDR1 reads LNHDA; CDR2 reads SQIVND (reference sequence). In DNA, the CDR3 is TGTGCCAGTAGTATTCAGTATCCCTACGAGCAGTACTTC. This sequence encodes CASSIQYPYEQYF.

The chain recombines TRBV12-3 or TRBV12-4 with TRBJ2-7; perhaps TRBD1 as D (6 bases). This CDR3 spans 13 amino acids. V lost 3 bases and J lost 2, with 8 bases in between. The CDR3 region has the DNA TGTGCCAGCAGTTTGGGGGCGACCTACGAGCAGTACTTC. As protein: CASSLGATYEQYF.

V usage is TRBV5-5 and J usage is TRBJ2-1; 7 bases line up with TRBD1. CDR1 SGHKS and CDR2 YYEKEE come from the germline V gene (reference sequence). Trimming at V came to 3 bases and at J to 8 bases, leaving 8 bases not matched to a gene. This CDR3 is 14 amino acids long. CDR3 residues: CASSYRDSLYEQFF. The CDR3, as DNA: TGTGCCAGCAGCTACCGGGACAGTTTATATGAGCAGTTCTTC.

This sequence joins TRBV6-5 and TRBJ1-5; D gene unclear. The V gene lost 6 bases and the J gene lost 9 bases, with 9 bases spanning the gap. This CDR3 comprises 11 residues. Germline assignment: CDR1 MNHEY and CDR2 SVGAGI. The CDR3, as DNA: TGTGCCAGCAGGGACGTAGGGCCCCAGCATTTT. It translates to CASRDVGPQHF.

The chain links TRBV28 to TRBJ1-4; TRBD1 agrees at 7 bases. The junction had 7 bases not matched to a gene; V was cut back by 9 bases and J by 6 bases. Germline CDR1 MDHEN, CDR2 SYDVKM. The CDR3 has 13 residues. CDR3 coding DNA: TGTGCCAGTAAGGGACAGAACGATGAAAAACTGTTTTTT. Translating gives CASKGQNDEKLFF. The entire variable domain, with the rest obtained from reference TRBV28 and TRBJ1-4, is as follows: DVKVTQSSRYLVKRTGEKVFLECVQDMDHENMFWYRQDPGLGLRLIYFSYDVKMKEKGDIPEGYSVSREKKERFSLILESASTNQTSMYLCASKGQNDEKLFFGSGTQLSVL.

The V gene is TRBV2, the J gene TRBJ1-1; D may be TRBD1 (5 bases). The CDR3 totals 11 residues. The V end lost 7 bases, the J end lost 7 bases, and 10 bases lay between the germline ends. Germline CDR1 is SNHLY and CDR2 is FYNNEI. CDR3 sequence: CASTEGNEAFF. The CDR3 DNA follows: TGTGCCAGCACCGAGGGGAATGAAGCTTTCTTT.

This clone was picked up many times. The CDR3 DNA follows: TGCGCCAGCAGCCGGGGAGGGGTTGTCTTCTCTGGAAACACCATATATTTT. Protein sequence: CASSRGGVVFSGNTIYF. V and J are TRBV4-1 and TRBJ1-3, with D tentatively TRBD1 (5 bases). Germline V gene lookup returns CDR1 MGHRA and CDR2 YSYEKL. The CDR3 has 17 residues. V was pared by 4 bases and J by 0 bases, with 16 bases between.